This T cell receptor beta chain was recorded in a study of untreated major depressive disorder. General study points: CD4+ T cells from depressed patients used TRBV05-01 (Vbeta 5.1) more often than controls. Findings may not generalize because the study sample was small.

Assay used: immunoSEQ multiplex PCR; TCRdb lists only in-frame clones, some missing. The table lists approximately 12,000 clones, about 93% of them singletons. This CDR3 is built from 15 residues. Trimming cost V 4 bases and J 2 bases; bases outside gene matches: 6. The germline V gene encodes CDR1 SGHDT and CDR2 YYEEEE. Around 30 ml of peripheral blood was collected per donor. Comments on this clone: Its cognate antigen is unknown.

The sequencing sample was made of CD4+ T cells from PBMCs. This chain links TRBV5-6 with TRBJ2-1; 7 positions agree with TRBD1. The sequence derives from a man aged 25 to 45 with major depressive disorder. The CDR3 here is CASSRWDSPYNEQFF. The DNA for the CDR3 is TGTGCCAGCAGCCGATGGGACAGCCCCTACAATGAGCAGTTCTTC.